The T cell receptor (beta chain) described here comes from a study of T cell responses to AZD1222 COVID-19 vaccine. Study results and limitations: Clonal diversity may have been underestimated, and the donors were mostly white British, with more females than males.

Libraries were prepared by immunoSEQ multiplex PCR; TCRdb keeps only in-frame clonotypes and omits some of them. The sample has some 200,000 clones; just under 90% are singletons. The CDR3 contains 19 residues. A remark on this clone: Its antigen is unknown.

The V and J genes are TRBV21-1 and TRBJ1-6; TRBD1 is the table's D call and was not checked against the DNA. TRBV21-1 has pseudogene status. This clonotype was obtained from an adult in good health. Sequences were derived from peripheral blood, sampled on day 0 of AZD1222 vaccination. The CDR3 protein is CASSKETNLRDPHNSPLHF. The CDR3 nucleotides read TGTGCCAGCAGCAAAGAAACCAACCTCAGGGATCCTCATAATTCACCCCTCCACTTT.